Detailed here is one TCR beta chain. Sequencing was performed with immunoSEQ multiplex PCR; in TCRdb, only in-frame clones are kept and a portion is missing. Of roughly 59,000 clones detected, 78% appear once; the ten largest clones hold roughly 12%. The data derive from a study of blood T cell repertoires in COVID-19. Overall study context: Samples of COVID-19 (acute and convalescent) were obtained from the United States, Italy and Spain. T cells, B-cell-depleted T cells, or PBMCs supplied cDNA or gDNA.

Trimming took 6 bases from V and 9 from J; bases not matched to a gene: 5. The CDR3 covers 12 residues. Germline V CDR1 and CDR2: MNHEY, SVGAGI. J is TRBJ2-1 and V is TRBV6-5; 7 nucleotides agree with TRBD2. This sequence originates from a man at least 80 years old with acute or convalescent COVID-19. Sequencing input: peripheral blood. This CDR3 is CASSRTSAEQFF. The CDR3 DNA follows: TGTGCCAGCAGCCGTACTAGCGCTGAGCAGTTCTTC.